This T cell receptor (beta chain) was found in a study of T cell responses to AZD1222 COVID-19 vaccine. This clone was detected once. Profiled with immunoSEQ multiplex PCR; TCRdb holds only in-frame clones, not every one. The sample records 130,000 to 150,000 clones, around 91% being singletons. V lost 3 bases and J lost 5; bases outside the gene matches: 4. The CDR3 loop spans 15 amino acids. Germline V gene sequence: CDR1 LNHDA, CDR2 SQIVND (reference sequence). The sample was peripheral blood, taken on day 0 of AZD1222 vaccination. The clonotype originates from an adult in good health. J is TRBJ2-1 and V is TRBV19, with TRBD1 identical over 10 bases. The CDR3 spells CASSMRTGGNNEQFF. In DNA, the CDR3 is TGTGCCAGTAGTATGAGGACAGGGGGAAACAATGAGCAGTTCTTC. Looking up the rest from reference TRBV19 and TRBJ2-1 gives the full variable domain: DGGITQSPKYLFRKEGQNVTLSCEQNLNHDAMYWYRQDPGQGLRLIYYSQIVNDFQKGDIAEGYSVSREKKESFPLTVTSAQKNPTAFYLCASSMRTGGNNEQFFGPGTRLTVL.